This T cell receptor beta chain was found in a study of T cell responses to AZD1222 COVID-19 vaccine. The overall study: Second doses that came at about 4 or about 12 weeks were put together.

The germline V gene encodes CDR1 MGHRA and CDR2 YSYEKL. The length of the CDR3 is 12 residues. The V end was cut by 5 bases, the J end by 4 bases, with 8 bases between. Measured with immunoSEQ multiplex PCR; TCRdb has only the in-frame clones, and not every one. Of 150,000 to 200,000 clones in the sample, 90% were seen once. As concerns this clone: Its target is unknown.

Findings and caveats of the study: Most donors were white British and more were female, and clonal diversity was possibly underestimated. Unmutated variant regions are reportedly the target of nearly half of TCRs that are spike-specific.

The material sequenced was peripheral blood, taken on day 0 of AZD1222 vaccination. V is TRBV4-1 and J is TRBJ1-2; D ambiguous. The receptor's source is an adult in good health. The CDR3 coding sequence is TGCGCCAGCAGCGAACAGTCCTATGGCTACACCTTC. This sequence encodes CASSEQSYGYTF.